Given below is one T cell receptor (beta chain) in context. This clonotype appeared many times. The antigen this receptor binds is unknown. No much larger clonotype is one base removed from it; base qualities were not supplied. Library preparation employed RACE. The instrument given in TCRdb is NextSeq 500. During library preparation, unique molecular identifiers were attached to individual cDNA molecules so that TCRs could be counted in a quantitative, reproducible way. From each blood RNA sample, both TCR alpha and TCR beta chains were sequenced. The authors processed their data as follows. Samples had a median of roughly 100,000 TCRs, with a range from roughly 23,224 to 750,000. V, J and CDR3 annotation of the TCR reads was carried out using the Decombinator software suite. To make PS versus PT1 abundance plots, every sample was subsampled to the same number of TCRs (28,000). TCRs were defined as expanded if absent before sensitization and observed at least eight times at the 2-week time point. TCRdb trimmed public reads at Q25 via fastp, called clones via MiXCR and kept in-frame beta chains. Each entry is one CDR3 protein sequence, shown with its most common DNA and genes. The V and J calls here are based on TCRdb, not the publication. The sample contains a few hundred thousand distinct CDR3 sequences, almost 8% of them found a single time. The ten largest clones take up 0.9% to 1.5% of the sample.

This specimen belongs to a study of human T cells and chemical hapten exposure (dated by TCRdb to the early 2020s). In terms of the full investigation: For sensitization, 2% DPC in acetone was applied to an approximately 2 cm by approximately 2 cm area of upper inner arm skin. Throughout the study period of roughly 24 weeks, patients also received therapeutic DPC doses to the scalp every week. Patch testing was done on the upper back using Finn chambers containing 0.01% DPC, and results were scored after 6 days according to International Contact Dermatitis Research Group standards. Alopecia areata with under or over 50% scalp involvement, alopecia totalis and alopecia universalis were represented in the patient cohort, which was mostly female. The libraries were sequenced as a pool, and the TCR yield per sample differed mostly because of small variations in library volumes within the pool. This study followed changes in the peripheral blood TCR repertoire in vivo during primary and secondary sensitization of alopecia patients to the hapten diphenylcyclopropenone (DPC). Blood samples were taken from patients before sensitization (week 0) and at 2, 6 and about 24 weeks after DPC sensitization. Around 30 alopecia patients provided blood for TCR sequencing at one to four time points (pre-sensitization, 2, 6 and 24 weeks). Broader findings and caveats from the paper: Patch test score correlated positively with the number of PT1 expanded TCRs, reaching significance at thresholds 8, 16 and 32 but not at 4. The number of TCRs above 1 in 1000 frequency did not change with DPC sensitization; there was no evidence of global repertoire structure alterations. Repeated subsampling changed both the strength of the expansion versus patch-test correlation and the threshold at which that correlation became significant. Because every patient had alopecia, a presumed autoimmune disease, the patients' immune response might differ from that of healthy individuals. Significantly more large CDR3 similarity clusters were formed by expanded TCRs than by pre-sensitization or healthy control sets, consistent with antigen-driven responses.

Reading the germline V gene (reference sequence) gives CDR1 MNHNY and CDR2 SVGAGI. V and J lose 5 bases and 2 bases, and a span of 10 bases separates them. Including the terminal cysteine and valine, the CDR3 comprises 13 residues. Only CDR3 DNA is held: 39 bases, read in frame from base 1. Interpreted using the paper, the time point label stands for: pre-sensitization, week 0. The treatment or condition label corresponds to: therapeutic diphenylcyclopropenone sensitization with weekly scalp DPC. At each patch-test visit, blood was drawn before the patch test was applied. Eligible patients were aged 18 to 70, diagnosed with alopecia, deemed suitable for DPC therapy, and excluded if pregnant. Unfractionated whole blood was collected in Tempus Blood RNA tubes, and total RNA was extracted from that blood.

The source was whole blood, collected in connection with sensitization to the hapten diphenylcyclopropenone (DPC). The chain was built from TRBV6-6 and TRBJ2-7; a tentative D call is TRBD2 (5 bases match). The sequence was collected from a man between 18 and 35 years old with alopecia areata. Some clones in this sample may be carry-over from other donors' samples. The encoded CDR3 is CASSPDGAYEQYV. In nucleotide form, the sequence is TGTGCCAGCAGTCCGGACGGGGCCTACGAGCAGTACGTC.